This T cell receptor beta chain derives from a study of T cells after posttransplantation cyclophosphamide. Comment on this clone: What it recognizes is unknown.

CDR1 SGHRS and CDR2 YFSETQ come from the germline V gene. The CDR3 covers 15 residues. V gave up 2 bases and J gave up 1 base, with 11 bases separating them. Study-level findings and limits: Donor CD8+ memory clones often dominated recipient blood repertoires at later times.

The naive gate required viable CD3+CD4+ or CD3+CD8+ cells with CCR7+CD45RA+CD45RO-CD95-CD27+CD28+ phenotype. Assay: immunoSEQ multiplex PCR; the TCRdb copy retains only in-frame clones and omits some. The profile shows roughly 30,000 clones, around 90% of them singletons. This sequence joins TRBV5-1 and TRBJ2-3, with unresolved D. The sequence was collected from a man aged 25 to 40 in good health and a related stem cell transplant donor. The sample consisted of naive CD4+ T cells sorted from blood. The DNA of the CDR3 is TGCGCCAGCAGCTTACTACTTGGCCGCACAGATACGCAGTATTTT. Protein: CASSLLLGRTDTQYF.